Listed below are T cell receptor beta chains from one sample, sequenced in a study of T cell repertoires in cytomegalovirus infection. TCRdb used MiXCR to reprocess the reads, holding one entry per CDR3 protein. The repertoire holds around 450,000 distinct CDR3 sequences, with 30% to 40% as singletons. Sequenced: PBMCs. These receptors all stem from a human donor in good health (CMV status not recorded). Some clones in this sample may be carry-over from other donors' samples. CDR3s include the opening cysteine and the closing phenylalanine or tryptophan. The D gene is left open where the match is weak. Only part of the rows carry a size: once, few, many, or a class if the clone is expanded.

length	D	V	size	J	DNA	CDR3
15	.	TRBV20-1	.	TRBJ1-6	TGCAGTGCTAGAGGAGACAACTGGAGTAATTCACCCCTCCACTTT	CSARGDNWSNSPLHF
13	.	TRBV3-1	.	TRBJ1-3	TGTGCCAGCAGCCGTACAGGGGGAAACACCATATATTTT	CASSRTGGNTIYF
15	.	TRBV6-6	few	TRBJ1-3	TGTGCCAGCAGCGAGCCCCAGGTCTCTGGAAACACCATATATTTT	CASSEPQVSGNTIYF
15	TRBD1	TRBV12-3/TRBV12-4	few	TRBJ1-2	TGTGCCAGCAGGTCACCGGGACAGGGCGGATATGGCTACACCTTC	CASRSPGQGGYGYTF
13	.	TRBV19	.	TRBJ1-5	TGTGCCAGTAGGGAACAGTACAATCAGCCCCAGCATTTT	CASREQYNQPQHF
16	.	TRBV11-2	.	TRBJ1-3	TGTGCCAGCAGCTCCCCAACCGGGAGCTCTGGAAACACCATATATTTT	CASSSPTGSSGNTIYF
19	TRBD1	TRBV7-2	many	TRBJ1-2	TGTGCCAGCAGCTTAGCCCTCGGACAGGGGGCAGCCGTGGACTATGGCTACACCTTC	CASSLALGQGAAVDYGYTF
15	.	TRBV7-8	many	TRBJ1-3	TGTGCCAGCAGCTTAGGCCTATTCTCTGGAAACACCATATATTTT	CASSLGLFSGNTIYF
13	.	TRBV7-9	few	TRBJ1-5	TGTGCCAGCAGCGCGGACCCCGGGGGGCCCCAGCATTTT	CASSADPGGPQHF
14	.	TRBV7-2	many	TRBJ2-1	TGTGCCAGCCCTCCCGGGGGCTCCTACAATGAGCAGTTCTTC	CASPPGGSYNEQFF
16	.	TRBV4-2	few	TRBJ1-3	TGTGCCAGCAGCCAAGATCACATTCTCTCTGGAAACACCATATATTTT	CASSQDHILSGNTIYF
16	TRBD2	TRBV7-8	many	TRBJ2-3	TGTGCCAGCAGCTTAGATCCTAGCGGTAGCACAGATACGCAGTATTTT	CASSLDPSGSTDTQYF
14	TRBD1	TRBV7-9	.	TRBJ2-7	TGTGCCAGCAGCCTCGGACAGGGTTGGACCGAGCAGTACTTC	CASSLGQGWTEQYF
19	TRBD1	TRBV7-9	.	TRBJ2-2	TGTGCCAGCAGCTTACCCTCATATCCGGGACAGTCGAACACCGGGGAGCTGTTTTTT	CASSLPSYPGQSNTGELFF
17	TRBD2	TRBV4-2	few	TRBJ2-7	TGTGCCAGCAGCCAAGTGAGCAGCGGGGGGGCCGACTACGAGCAGTACTTC	CASSQVSSGGADYEQYF
14	.	TRBV12-3/TRBV12-4	few	TRBJ2-7	TGTGCCAGCAGTCCAGGGGGGGACGAGTACGAGCAGTACTTC	CASSPGGDEYEQYF
11	.	TRBV20-1	.	TRBJ1-2	TGCAGTGGGGAGAAGGGCTATGGCTACACCTTC	CSGEKGYGYTF
17	TRBD1	TRBV6-5	.	TRBJ2-7	TGTGCCAGCAGTTCTTCCGGGACAGGGCCCTATAATTACGAGCAGTACTTC	CASSSSGTGPYNYEQYF
16	.	TRBV7-8	many	TRBJ2-1	TGTGCCAGCAGCCTTATCGGGGGCTTTACCTACAATGAGCAGTTCTTC	CASSLIGGFTYNEQFF
16	TRBD2	TRBV24-1	.	TRBJ2-1	TGTGCCACCAGTGATTTATCGGGGGGGGTCCCCAGTGAGCAGTTCTTC	CATSDLSGGVPSEQFF
16	.	TRBV15	few	TRBJ1-1	TGTGCCACCAGCACCCGACTAACAGGTATGAACACTGAAGCTTTCTTT	CATSTRLTGMNTEAFF
13	.	TRBV2	few	TRBJ2-2	TGTGCCAGCTTAAGACGTAACACCGGGGAGCTGTTTTTT	CASLRRNTGELFF
14	.	TRBV19	.	TRBJ1-1	TGTGCCAGTAGTATAGTAGGGGCTGCCACTGAAGCTTTCTTT	CASSIVGAATEAFF
17	TRBD1	TRBV6-1	few	TRBJ1-1	TGTGCCAGCAGTTCCTCCTTGGGGGCAGGGGGCAACACTGAAGCTTTCTTT	CASSSSLGAGGNTEAFF
12	.	TRBV12-3/TRBV12-4	.	TRBJ1-1	TGTGACAGCAGTTTTACGCACACTGAAGCTTTCTTT	CDSSFTHTEAFF
12	TRBD1	TRBV20-1	few	TRBJ1-1	TGCAGTGCTGGGACAGGGGGCCCTGGGGCTTTCTTT	CSAGTGGPGAFF
16	.	TRBV14	.	TRBJ2-5	TGTGCCAGCAGCCAGGGAGAAGGGGTCTGGGGAGAGACCCAGTACTTC	CASSQGEGVWGETQYF
19	TRBD2	TRBV4-3	once	TRBJ2-4	TGCGCCAGCAGCGAGACTAGCGGGGGCGGGAAGCTAGCCAAAAACAGTCAGTACTTC	CASSETSGGGKLAKNSQYF
13	.	TRBV7-9	.	TRBJ2-5	TGTGCCAGCAGCCCCCCGGCCCAAGAGACCCAGTACTTC	CASSPPAQETQYF
14	TRBD1	TRBV2	.	TRBJ2-2	TGTGCCAGCGGTCGGGACAGGGGTACCGGGGAGCTGTTTTTT	CASGRDRGTGELFF
14	.	TRBV12-3/TRBV12-4	few	TRBJ2-5	TGTGCCAGCAGTTTAACCCATGGGGGAGAGACCCAGTACTTC	CASSLTHGGETQYF
13	.	TRBV5-1	.	TRBJ2-5	TGCGCCGGCAGCTTGCTGGTCGAAGAGACCCAGTACTTC	CAGSLLVEETQYF
17	TRBD1	TRBV6-6	.	TRBJ2-5	TGTGCCCGCAGTTACTTGTCGGGACAGGGGTCGTATCAGACCCAGTACTTC	CARSYLSGQGSYQTQYF
14	TRBD1	TRBV2	few	TRBJ1-5	TGTGCCAGCAGTATACAGGGGAGGGATCAGCCCCAGCATTTT	CASSIQGRDQPQHF
13	.	TRBV6-6	many	TRBJ1-2	TGTGCCAGCAGTTACTCGGCTAACTATGGCTACACCTTC	CASSYSANYGYTF
15	TRBD1	TRBV7-9	.	TRBJ1-2	TGTGCCAGCAGCCGACTCCCGGACAGGGATCATGGCTACACCTTC	CASSRLPDRDHGYTF
18	TRBD2	TRBV7-8	many	TRBJ2-3	TGTGCCAGCAGCTTATTCGGCGGGGGGGCCTCTAGCACAGATACGCAGTATTTT	CASSLFGGGASSTDTQYF
14	.	TRBV19	few	TRBJ1-1	TGTGCCAGTAGTATAGGGGACATCCCTAAAAGCGCTTTCTTT	CASSIGDIPKSAFF
13	.	TRBV7-6	.	TRBJ2-5	TGTGCCAGCAGCCTCGCGATCCCCGAGCCCCAGTACTTC	CASSLAIPEPQYF
14	TRBD1	TRBV20-1	.	TRBJ1-3	TGCAGTGCTAAAGACAGGGTTTATAGAAACACCATATATTTT	CSAKDRVYRNTIYF
17	TRBD2	TRBV4-1	few	TRBJ2-3	TGCGCCAGCAGCAGTCGGACTAGCGGGGGGGCTACAGATACGCAGTATTTT	CASSSRTSGGATDTQYF
15	.	TRBV7-6	.	TRBJ1-6	TGTGCCAGCAGCTTATCGGGGCAGACTAATTCACCCCTCCACTTT	CASSLSGQTNSPLHF
15	TRBD2	TRBV11-2	few	TRBJ2-5	TGTGCCAGCAGCTCAGGACTAGAGAGTATGGAGACCCAGTACTTC	CASSSGLESMETQYF
15	.	TRBV6-5	.	TRBJ2-6	TGTGCCAGCAGTGAGGTATCTTCTGGGGCCAACGTCCTGACTTTC	CASSEVSSGANVLTF
15	.	TRBV5-6	.	TRBJ2-1	TGTGCCAGCAGCTTGCCTTTGACGGCTTACAATGAGCAGTTCTTC	CASSLPLTAYNEQFF
17	.	TRBV7-8	many	TRBJ2-2	TGTGCCAGCAGGAGAAAGGAGGGGGGGACGCCCACCGGGGAGCTGTTTTTT	CASRRKEGGTPTGELFF
13	.	TRBV7-6	many	TRBJ2-7	TGTGCCAGCAGCTTAGGTGTTGAAAACGAGCAGTACTTC	CASSLGVENEQYF
14	.	TRBV27	.	TRBJ1-1	TGTGCCAGCAGTCACCAGACGATGAACACTGAAGCTTTCTTT	CASSHQTMNTEAFF
15	TRBD1	TRBV12-3/TRBV12-4	many	TRBJ2-5	TGTGCCAGCAGTCTCGGGGACAGGGATCTGGAGACCCAGTACTTC	CASSLGDRDLETQYF
13	.	TRBV20-1	.	TRBJ2-3	TGCAGTGCTAGAACTGGGAGCACAGATACGCAGTATTTT	CSARTGSTDTQYF
15	TRBD1	TRBV6-5	few	TRBJ1-2	TGTGCCAGCAGTTATTCCCTCGGACAGGGGTTTGGCTACACCTTC	CASSYSLGQGFGYTF
12	.	TRBV20-1	.	TRBJ1-5	TGCAGTGCTAGAGGGTTAGATCAGCCCCAGCATTTT	CSARGLDQPQHF
14	.	TRBV14	.	TRBJ1-1	TGTGCCAGCAGCCAACAGATAATGAACACTGAAGCTTTCTTT	CASSQQIMNTEAFF
12	.	TRBV28	few	TRBJ2-7	TGTGCCAGCATGGGGGACGCCTACGAGCAGTACTTC	CASMGDAYEQYF